Presented here are 3 T cell receptor beta chains from one specimen sequenced in a study of OX40 agonist ivuxolimab in advanced cancers. TCRdb's table, derived via immunoSEQ multiplex PCR, lists solely in-frame clones and lacks some. The data contain some 45,000 clones, about three quarters of them singletons. The sequencing used CD4+ or CD8+ T cells sorted from blood, collected in a trial of the OX40 agonist ivuxolimab. The receptor source for this set is an adult with an advanced solid tumor such as melanoma, head and neck, liver or kidney cancer.

This clone was detected only once. The chain has TRBV4-1 and TRBJ2-7, with TRBD2 as a possible D gene (5 bases). The CDR3 has 14 residues. V was shortened by 4 bases and J by 7 bases, with 17 bases between the two germline ends. Germline CDR1 reads MGHRA; CDR2 reads YSYEKL. Here the CDR3 reads CASSRREVPLEQYF. In nucleotides, the CDR3 is TGCGCCAGCAGCCGTCGGGAAGTCCCTCTTGAGCAGTACTTC.

The chain links TRBV19 to TRBJ2-7, with D perhaps TRBD2 (5 bases). V was trimmed by 5 bases and J by 5 bases, leaving 13 bases between them. The germline V gene encodes CDR1 LNHDA and CDR2 SQIVND (reference sequence). The CDR3 is 13 residues long. CDR3 bases: TGTGCCAGTAGTGGAGAGGGTTCGGACGAGCAGTACTTC. It encodes CASSGEGSDEQYF.

The chain couples TRBV7-9 to TRBJ2-7; a weak D match, TRBD1 (6 bases). Germline V lookup: CDR1 SEHNR, CDR2 FQNEAQ (reference sequence). The CDR3 is 14 residues long. The V end was cut by 4 bases, the J end by 2 bases, with 12 bases between. The CDR3 here is CASSSRDNPYEQYF. The CDR3 nucleotides read TGTGCCAGCAGCTCCAGGGACAACCCCTACGAGCAGTACTTC. Drawing the rest from reference TRBV7-9 and TRBJ2-7, the complete variable domain is DTGVSQNPRHKITKRGQNVTFRCDPISEHNRLYWYRQTLGQGPEFLTYFQNEAQLEKSRLLSDRFSAERPKGSFSTLEIQRTEQGDSAMYLCASSSRDNPYEQYFGPGTRLTVT.